The 31 T cell receptor beta chains given below trace back to one sample, sequenced in a study of shared clonotypes between healthy human individuals. Repertoires were generated with immunoSEQ multiplex PCR, while TCRdb's copy carries only in-frame clones and drops some. Counted here are approximately 2.3 million clones, over 90% occurring once; the ten biggest clones make up 0.39%. The specimen was naive CD4+ T cells from PBMCs. Subset denoted: CD45RA+ positively selected. The receptors shown here come from a man aged 18-30 years in good health. Some clones in this sample may be carry-over from other donors' samples.

CDR3 protein: CASRPGTGHLGEAVDTIYF. CDR3 bases: TGTGCCAGCAGACCCGGGACAGGGCATCTCGGGGAAGCAGTTGACACCATATATTTT. This chain joins TRBV6-9 and TRBJ1-3; 9 bases fit TRBD1. The J segment lost 8 bases and the V segment lost 6 bases, leaving 23 bases of the junction unmatched. The CDR3 is 19 amino acids. Germline V gene sequence: CDR1 MNHGY, CDR2 SVAAGI.

The chain uses TRBV5-8 and TRBJ1-5, with D perhaps matching TRBD1 (5 bases). This CDR3 has 14 residues. The V end was cut by 0 bases, the J end by 6 bases, with 10 bases between. Germline CDR1 reads SGHTS; CDR2 reads YDEGEE. The CDR3 bases are TGTGCCAGCAGCTTGGTGGGGACCTTTCAGCCCCAGCATTTT. Translating gives CASSLVGTFQPQHF.

The gene calls are TRBV5-4 and TRBJ1-2, with a possible D match to TRBD1 (5 bases). Trimming removed 6 bases at V and 4 bases at J, with 22 bases between. Germline V CDR1 and CDR2: SGHNT, YYREEE (reference sequence). The CDR3 extends over 16 amino acids. CDR3 nucleotides: TGTGCCAGCACCTCCGGGGGGGGAAGACCGACCTATGGCTACACCTTC. Its protein is CASTSGGGRPTYGYTF. Drawing the rest from reference TRBV5-4 and TRBJ1-2, the complete variable domain is ETGVTQSPTHLIKTRGQQVTLRCSSQSGHNTVSWYQQALGQGPQFIFQYYREEENGRGNFPPRFSGLQFPNYSSELNVNALELDDSALYLCASTSGGGRPTYGYTFGSGTRLTVV.

The chain links TRBV29-1 to TRBJ1-1; D gene unclear. Between the trimmed V and J ends, which lost 3 bases and 1 base, there was a span of 12 bases. The germline gives CDR1 SQVTM, CDR2 ANQGSEA. The CDR3 is made up of 14 amino acids. The CDR3 sequence is CSVEPLLTNTEAFF. In nucleotides, the CDR3 is TGCAGCGTTGAGCCCCTACTCACGAACACTGAAGCTTTCTTT.

The V call is TRBV4-1, the J call TRBJ2-4, with unresolved D. The CDR3 is 15 residues long. Between the trimmed V and J ends, which lost 3 bases and 0 bases, there was a span of 9 bases. Germline loops: CDR1 MGHRA, CDR2 YSYEKL. The CDR3 region has the DNA TGCGCCAGCAGCCATACCCTGTTAGCCAAAAACATTCAGTACTTC. Its translation is CASSHTLLAKNIQYF.

The V gene is TRBV7-2, the J gene TRBJ2-7; 11 positions agree with TRBD2. The junction had 8 bases not matched to a gene; V was cut back by 1 base and J by 6 bases. The CDR3 is made up of 16 amino acids. Germline CDR1 and CDR2: SGHTA and FQGNSA. CDR3 in amino acids: CASSLVGTSGQSEQYF. The CDR3, as DNA: TGTGCCAGCAGCTTAGTTGGGACTAGCGGCCAGTCCGAGCAGTACTTC.

This clone has just a few counts. The chain couples TRBV15 to TRBJ2-1; weak D call: TRBD2 (5 bases). Per germline, CDR1 LNHNV and CDR2 YYDKDF (reference sequence). This CDR3 is built from 14 residues. The V end was cut by 7 bases, the J end by 6 bases, with 16 bases between. As DNA, the CDR3 is TGTGCCACCATGGCTAGCTTTTTGGGCAATGAGCAGTTCTTC. It specifies CATMASFLGNEQFF.

The chain recombines TRBV27 with TRBJ2-3, with D uncertain. The CDR3 sequence is 13 residues long. Germline CDR1 is MNHEY and CDR2 is SMNVEV (reference sequence). The ends were cut back, 2 bases at V and 2 bases at J, with 5 bases in the middle. This CDR3 reads CASSLEVTDTQYF. The CDR3 region has the DNA TGTGCCAGCAGTTTAGAGGTCACAGATACGCAGTATTTT.

Comments on this clone: Other DNA sequences within the sample encode an identical CDR3. This sequence joins TRBV5-1 and TRBJ2-2; D not resolved. Germline-derived CDR1 and CDR2 are SGHRS and YFSETQ. V gave up 0 bases and J gave up 7 bases, with 7 bases separating them. This CDR3 region has 13 residues. DNA for the CDR3: TGCGCCAGCAGCTTGGAGGGCAACGGGGAGCTGTTTTTT. Encoded protein: CASSLEGNGELFF.

CDR3 in DNA: TGCGCCAGCAGCTTGGCCGACGGCGGATACAATGAAAAACTGTTTTTT. Protein product: CASSLADGGYNEKLFF. This chain links TRBV5-1 with TRBJ1-4; no reliable D call. This CDR3 spans 16 amino acids. Germline lookup yields CDR1 SGHRS and CDR2 YFSETQ. The ends were cut back, 0 bases at V and 5 bases at J, with 14 bases in the middle.

The count of this clone is one. The rearrangement joins TRBV9 to TRBJ2-2; possible D gene TRBD2, 6 bases. Germline CDR1 and CDR2: SGDLS and YYNGEE. The CDR3 sequence is 15 residues long. V was pared by 2 bases and J by 3 bases, with 11 bases between. The DNA for the CDR3 is TGTGCCAGCAGCGTCAGCGGAGGGGACACCGGGGAGCTGTTTTTT. This codes for CASSVSGGDTGELFF.

The chain employs TRBV21-1 and TRBJ2-7; the D call of TRBD1 is as the table states it, not checked on the DNA. TRBV21-1 is a pseudogene. CDR3 size: 15 residues. Written as DNA, the CDR3 is TGTGCCAGCAGCAAAGGGAAGACAGGTTCCTACGAGCAGTACTTC. It translates to CASSKGKTGSYEQYF.

This chain uses TRBV7-2 with TRBJ1-2, with 9 nucleotides matching TRBD1. This CDR3 comprises 15 residues. J gave up 6 bases and V 5 bases, and 10 bases lay outside the gene matches. The germline V gene encodes CDR1 SGHTA and CDR2 FQGNSA. CDR3 sequence: CASSKVVRTGDGYTF. The CDR3 region has the DNA TGTGCCAGCAGCAAAGTAGTAAGGACAGGGGATGGCTACACCTTC.

Concerning this clone itself: Other DNA sequences in this sample translate to the same CDR3. The rearrangement uses TRBV10-3 and TRBJ1-2; D uncertain. Trimming shortened V by 3 bases and J by 8 bases, and 7 bases separated the two germline ends. CDR1 is ENHRY and CDR2 is SYGVKD in the germline V gene. The CDR3 extends over 11 amino acids. The CDR3 sequence is CAISEGEGYTF. The DNA of the CDR3 is TGTGCCATCAGTGAAGGAGAGGGCTACACCTTC.

In this sample, this clone turned up once. The chain is built from TRBV5-6 and TRBJ2-4, with D tentatively TRBD2 (5 bases). Trimming shortened V by 4 bases and J by 5 bases, and 13 bases separated the two germline ends. Germline CDR1 is SGHDT and CDR2 is YYEEEE. This CDR3 spans 14 amino acids. CDR3 nucleotides: TGTGCCAGCAGCGGGTTCGCCGGGGAAAACATTCAGTACTTC. It is translated as CASSGFAGENIQYF.

This clone was observed a single time. The chain carries TRBV6-5 and TRBJ2-1; tentatively, D is TRBD1 (5 bases). V was trimmed by 4 bases and J by 6 bases, leaving 10 bases between them. This CDR3 contains 13 residues. CDR1 and CDR2 from the germline V gene are MNHEY and SVGAGI. DNA for the CDR3: TGTGCCAGCAGTTCTTCCAGGGTCAATGAGCAGTTCTTC. It specifies CASSSSRVNEQFF.

A single count supports this clone. The rearrangement joins TRBV19 to TRBJ2-6, with TRBD1 matching over 9 bases. CDR3 length: 17 amino acids. Germline CDR1 LNHDA, CDR2 SQIVND (reference sequence). The ends lost 5 bases at V and 0 bases at J; junction bases unmatched: 5. CDR3 in DNA: TGTGCCAGTAGTCCCTTGACAGGGGGCTCTGGGGCCAACGTCCTGACTTTC. Its translation is CASSPLTGGSGANVLTF.

This rearrangement joins TRBV4-2 to TRBJ2-1, with TRBD2 identical over 9 bases. Germline lookup yields CDR1 LGHNA and CDR2 YNFKEQ. V trimming: 4 bases; J trimming: 6 bases; junction bases outside the gene matches: 10. The CDR3 is 16 residues long. The CDR3 reads CASSRTLAGIANEQFF. The CDR3 DNA reads TGTGCCAGCAGCCGAACCCTAGCGGGAATCGCCAATGAGCAGTTCTTC.

The chain recombines TRBV9 with TRBJ2-3; TRBD2 matches at 9 bases. This CDR3 contains 16 residues. Germline V gene sequence: CDR1 SGDLS, CDR2 YYNGEE. With V trimmed by 0 bases and J by 3 bases, 5 bases remained unmatched. The CDR3: CASSVDSGSLTDTQYF. The CDR3 DNA sequence: TGTGCCAGCAGCGTAGATAGCGGGAGTTTAACAGATACGCAGTATTTT.

V usage is TRBV10-3 and J usage is TRBJ1-4, with a weak D call TRBD1 (5 bases). The length of the CDR3 is 16 residues. Per germline, CDR1 ENHRY and CDR2 SYGVKD. Trimming cost V 10 bases and J 2 bases, with 20 bases left between them. CDR3 sequence: CATGVHSVSTNEKLFF. In DNA, the CDR3 is TGTGCCACGGGGGTCCATTCGGTTTCCACTAATGAAAAACTGTTTTTT.

The count of this clone is one. The rearrangement uses TRBV7-3 and TRBJ2-5; 11 bases fit TRBD2. CDR3 length equals 17 residues. V lost 5 bases, J lost 1 base, and 9 bases stayed unmatched. Germline values: CDR1 SGHTA, CDR2 FQGTGA. Here the CDR3 DNA reads TGTGCCAGCAGCAGGCCCACACTAGCGGGGGCCCAAGAGACCCAGTACTTC. Translated: CASSRPTLAGAQETQYF.

This chain connects TRBV7-8 to TRBJ2-3; D may be TRBD2 (6 bases). V gave up 1 base and J gave up 2 bases, with 10 bases separating them. The CDR3 consists of 15 residues. Germline-derived CDR1 and CDR2 are SGHVS and FQNEAQ. CDR3 in DNA: TGTGCCAGCAGCTTAGGGCTAGCGCACACAGATACGCAGTATTTT. Residues: CASSLGLAHTDTQYF.

On this clone itself: Other nucleotide sequences from this sample produce the same CDR3. The V gene is TRBV28, the J gene TRBJ2-1, with 9 bases lining up with TRBD1. The V gene's germline CDR1 is MDHEN and CDR2 SYDVKM. J was trimmed by 1 base and V by 7 bases; bases with no gene match: 5. CDR3 size: 15 residues. The CDR3 nucleotides are TGTGCCAGCACCCCGGGACAGGGATCCTACAATGAGCAGTTCTTC. Residues: CASTPGQGSYNEQFF.

The chain has TRBV19 and TRBJ2-3; possible D gene TRBD1, 6 bases. The germline V and J ends were trimmed by 3 bases and 1 base, with 8 bases remaining between them. This CDR3 spans 14 amino acids. CDR1 LNHDA and CDR2 SQIVND come from the germline V gene (reference sequence). The CDR3 sequence: CASSMRQGTDTQYF. DNA of the CDR3: TGTGCCAGTAGTATGAGACAGGGCACAGATACGCAGTATTTT.

This clone came up once. The chain employs TRBV28 and TRBJ2-3, with D perhaps TRBD1 (6 bases). The germline gives CDR1 MDHEN, CDR2 SYDVKM. The CDR3 extends over 18 amino acids. V lost 5 bases and J 0 bases, leaving 21 bases between the germline ends. CDR3 nucleotide sequence: TGTGCCAGCAGTCCCTATCCTCTCGACAGGTTCAGCACAGATACGCAGTATTTT. Its protein product is CASSPYPLDRFSTDTQYF.

Concerning this clone itself: The sample contains more than one DNA sequence encoding this CDR3. The V gene is TRBV7-2, the J gene TRBJ2-1, with TRBD1 as a possible D gene (6 bases). The germline gives CDR1 SGHTA, CDR2 FQGNSA. V shed 5 bases and J shed 4 bases, with 12 bases lying between them. This CDR3 is 14 amino acids long. For the CDR3, the DNA is TGTGCCAGCAGCATGGGACACCTATACAATGAGCAGTTCTTC. It is translated as CASSMGHLYNEQFF.

This rearrangement joins TRBV4-1 to TRBJ2-3; no firm D call. The V and J ends lost 1 base and 9 bases respectively, with 20 bases between them. The germline CDR1 and CDR2 sequences are MGHRA and YSYEKL. The CDR3 runs to 16 residues. The CDR3 spells CASSQGARPSQMTQYF. CDR3 nucleotides: TGCGCCAGCAGCCAAGGAGCTAGGCCCTCCCAGATGACGCAGTATTTT.

The J gene is TRBJ1-1, the V gene TRBV27; D call uncertain. Germline V gene lookup returns CDR1 MNHEY and CDR2 SMNVEV (reference sequence). CDR3 length: 14 amino acids. The ends were cut back, 1 base at V and 3 bases at J, with 9 bases in the middle. The CDR3 DNA reads TGTGCCAGCAGTTTATTTACGGATGACACTGAAGCTTTCTTT. This encodes CASSLFTDDTEAFF.

V usage is TRBV7-9 and J usage is TRBJ2-5; TRBD2 aligns across 8 bases. The V and J ends lost 5 bases and 2 bases, in that order; junction bases with no gene match: 4. From germline, CDR1 is SEHNR and CDR2 FQNEAQ (reference sequence). The length of the CDR3 is 14 residues. The CDR3 spells CASSNQRGQETQYF. The CDR3 region has the DNA TGTGCCAGCAGCAACCAGCGGGGGCAAGAGACCCAGTACTTC.

CDR3 nucleotides: TGTGCCAGCAGCTTCGCGGCAGTAACCGAAAAACTGTTTTTT. Translation gives CASSFAAVTEKLFF. The V and J genes are TRBV7-9 and TRBJ1-4, with D unclear. The germline CDR1 and CDR2 sequences are SEHNR and FQNEAQ (reference sequence). The CDR3 is made up of 14 amino acids. Trimming pared 3 bases from V and 8 bases from J, leaving 13 bases between.

The chain carries TRBV5-1 and TRBJ2-5; no firm D call. The CDR3 spans 12 residues. V lost 3 bases and J 4 bases, leaving 7 bases between the germline ends. From germline, CDR1 is SGHRS and CDR2 YFSETQ. CDR3 protein: CASSSPRETQYF. CDR3 bases: TGCGCCAGCAGCTCCCCCCGAGAGACCCAGTACTTC.